This T cell receptor beta chain derives from a study of T cell responses to AZD1222 COVID-19 vaccine. Regarding the study as a whole: Along spike, vaccine-associated CD4 TCRs were found throughout, with dominance at 160-218 and 743-854.

Regarding this clone: As yet, its antigen is unknown.

V lost 1 base and J lost 2, with 9 bases in between. The length of the CDR3 is 14 residues. CDR1 and CDR2 (germline): SGHTA, FQGNSA. The method was immunoSEQ multiplex PCR; TCRdb's version includes in-frame clones alone and lacks a portion of them. The table has about 110,000 clones, nearly 90% seen once. The material was peripheral blood, obtained on day 0 of AZD1222 vaccination. This TCR derives from an adult in good health. The chain recombines TRBV7-2 with TRBJ2-7; perhaps D is TRBD1 or TRBD2 (6 bases each). The CDR3 region is CASSLVRGAYEQYF. The CDR3 nucleotides are TGTGCCAGCAGCTTAGTAAGGGGGGCCTACGAGCAGTACTTC. Supplemented by reference TRBV7-2 and TRBJ2-7, the full variable domain reads GAGVSQSPSNKVTEKGKDVELRCDPISGHTALYWYRQSLGQGLEFLIYFQGNSAPDKSGLPSDRFSAERTGGSVSTLTIQRTQQEDSAVYLCASSLVRGAYEQYFGPGTRLTVT.